These T cell receptor beta chains were read from a single sample in a study of T cell responses to AZD1222 COVID-19 vaccine. TCRdb's copy holds only in-frame clones and misses some; the assay was immunoSEQ multiplex PCR. The sample has around 78,000 clones; 88% are singletons. This material consisted of peripheral blood, taken on day 0 of MenACWY control vaccination. The receptors here all came from an adult in good health. The CDR3 runs from the conserved cysteine through the conserved F or W. A D gene is named only where the DNA matches it firmly. Clone size, where shown, is once, few, many, or a class for clones that have expanded.

>TRBJ1-2|.|once|TRBV5-1
CASSQGGNYGYTF
TGCGCCAGCAGCCAGGGTGGCAACTATGGCTACACCTTC
>TRBJ2-7|.|few|TRBV14
CASSPWDGLYEQYF
TGTGCCAGCAGCCCTTGGGACGGACTCTACGAGCAGTACTTC
>TRBJ2-5|TRBD1|.|TRBV11-2
CASSSRQGQETQYF
TGTGCCAGCAGCTCCCGACAGGGGCAAGAGACCCAGTACTTC
>TRBJ1-5|TRBD1|.|TRBV25-1
CASSGTTGDSQPQHF
TGTGCCAGCAGTGGAACTACAGGGGATTCTCAGCCCCAGCATTTT
>TRBJ1-5|.|.|TRBV5-6
CASSRQGSLLSNQPQHF
TGTGCCAGCAGCCGTCAAGGGAGCCTACTTAGCAATCAGCCCCAGCATTTT
>TRBJ1-5|.|.|TRBV7-8
CASSLQPTVNQPQHF
TGTGCCAGCAGCCTCCAGCCTACAGTCAATCAGCCCCAGCATTTT
>TRBJ1-5|.|.|TRBV19
CASSTGLGGRTDQPQHF
TGTGCCAGTAGTACAGGTCTAGGGGGGCGAACGGATCAGCCCCAGCATTTT
>TRBJ1-4|.|.|TRBV7-9
CASSLSTGELREKLFF
TGTGCCAGCAGCTTATCGACCGGGGAGTTACGAGAAAAACTGTTTTTT
>TRBJ2-2|.|.|TRBV18
CASSPWTGNTGELFF
TGTGCCAGCTCACCCTGGACGGGCAACACCGGGGAGCTGTTTTTT
>TRBJ1-5|TRBD1|.|TRBV7-2
CASSGTGGNQPQHF
TGTGCCAGCAGCGGGACAGGGGGCAATCAGCCCCAGCATTTT
>TRBJ1-2|.|.|TRBV30
CAWSSTGTYFGYTF
TGTGCCTGGAGTTCCACCGGGACATATTTTGGCTACACCTTC
>TRBJ1-2|.|.|TRBV30
CAWSRPDLYGYTF
TGTGCCTGGAGTAGGCCAGACTTATATGGCTACACCTTC
>TRBJ1-1|.|.|TRBV7-2
CASSGLENTEAFF
TGTGCCAGCAGCGGTCTAGAGAACACTGAAGCTTTCTTT
>TRBJ1-1|.|.|TRBV6-6
CASSYKGSIHSEAFF
TGTGCCAGCAGTTATAAGGGCAGTATCCATTCTGAAGCTTTCTTT
>TRBJ2-5|.|.|TRBV29-1
CSVHWGGTQYF
TGCAGCGTTCATTGGGGCGGGACCCAGTACTTC
>TRBJ2-1|.|.|TRBV12-5
CASGFGVHEQFF
TGTGCTAGTGGTTTTGGGGTTCATGAGCAGTTCTTC
>TRBJ2-6|.|once|TRBV7-9
CASSFTGFGVGANVLTF
TGTGCCAGCAGCTTCACAGGGTTTGGCGTTGGGGCCAACGTCCTGACTTTC
>TRBJ1-2|TRBD1|.|TRBV7-9
CASSSGTAYGYTF
TGTGCCAGCAGCTCTGGGACAGCTTATGGCTACACCTTC
>TRBJ2-7|.|.|TRBV7-8
CASSLTGYEQYF
TGTGCCAGCAGCTTGACAGGTTACGAGCAGTACTTC
>TRBJ1-1|.|.|TRBV3-1/TRBV3-2
CASSQVPGRTEAFF
TGTGCCAGCAGCCAAGTCCCCGGACGGACTGAAGCTTTCTTT
>TRBJ2-2|TRBD1|few|TRBV28
CASSLSDRMGAGELFF
TGTGCCAGCAGTTTATCGGACAGGATGGGGGCCGGGGAGCTGTTTTTT
>TRBJ2-3|TRBD2|.|TRBV6-2/TRBV6-3
CASSYSWTSGEGDTQYF
TGTGCCAGCAGTTACTCATGGACTAGCGGGGAAGGAGATACGCAGTATTTT
>TRBJ1-6|.|few|TRBV5-6
CASSTRGDSPLHF
TGTGCCAGCAGCACCAGGGGTGACTCACCCCTCCACTTT
>TRBJ2-3|.|.|TRBV11-3
CASSLEQSDTQYF
TGTGCCAGCAGCTTAGAGCAGTCAGATACGCAGTATTTT
>TRBJ1-1|.|.|TRBV15
CATSRPTVQGNTEAFF
TGTGCCACCAGCAGACCTACGGTTCAGGGGAATACTGAAGCTTTCTTT
>TRBJ1-1|.|once|TRBV2
CASSDSREGAFF
TGTGCCAGCAGTGATTCGCGGGAGGGAGCTTTCTTT
>TRBJ2-2|.|few|TRBV5-6
CASSFRDTGELFF
TGTGCCAGCAGCTTCAGGGACACCGGGGAGCTGTTTTTT
>TRBJ1-2|.|.|TRBV5-5
CASSTGAGGYGYTF
TGTGCCAGCAGCACTGGGGCAGGAGGCTATGGCTACACCTTC
>TRBJ1-2|.|.|TRBV5-1
CASSLSSSSYGYTF
TGCGCCAGCAGCTTGAGTAGCAGCAGCTATGGCTACACCTTC
>TRBJ1-1|.|.|TRBV6-6
CASTEPGENAEAFF
TGTGCCAGCACCGAACCGGGCGAAAACGCTGAAGCTTTCTTT
>TRBJ2-5|.|.|TRBV5-1
CASSWALSRETQYF
TGCGCCAGCAGCTGGGCGCTCTCAAGGGAGACCCAGTACTTC
>TRBJ1-2|TRBD1|.|TRBV19
CATRGTGELNYGYTF
TGTGCCACCCGAGGGACAGGAGAACTTAACTATGGCTACACCTTC
>TRBJ1-5|.|.|TRBV19
CASSIGAIGQPQHF
TGTGCCAGTAGTATAGGGGCCATCGGCCAGCCCCAGCATTTT
>TRBJ2-2|.|once|TRBV6-6
CAIGPTWGNTGELFF
TGTGCCATCGGACCTACCTGGGGGAACACCGGGGAGCTGTTTTTT
>TRBJ1-3|.|.|TRBV4-1
CASSRGRGADGNTIYF
TGCGCCAGCAGCCGAGGCCGGGGGGCGGATGGAAACACCATATATTTT
>TRBJ2-7|.|.|TRBV4-3
CASSQDLRAYEQYF
TGCGCCAGCAGCCAAGATTTGAGGGCTTACGAGCAGTACTTC
>TRBJ1-2|TRBD1|.|TRBV28
CASWGQGEGYTF
TGTGCCAGCTGGGGTCAGGGGGAAGGCTACACCTTC
>TRBJ2-7|.|.|TRBV3-1/TRBV3-2
CASSLSYEQYF
TGTGCCAGCAGCCTCTCCTACGAGCAGTACTTC
>TRBJ1-2|.|.|TRBV5-6
CASSWGSAENYGYTF
TGTGCCAGCAGCTGGGGGAGTGCGGAGAACTATGGCTACACCTTC
>TRBJ1-3|TRBD1|.|TRBV2
CASRGDRAGNTIYF
TGTGCCAGCAGAGGGGACAGGGCTGGAAACACCATATATTTT
>TRBJ1-6|TRBD1|.|TRBV2
CASSQQTGASSYNSPLHF
TGTGCCAGCAGTCAACAGACAGGGGCAAGCTCCTATAATTCACCCCTCCACTTT
>TRBJ2-2|.|.|TRBV24-1
CATSDSYRAGELFF
TGTGCCACCAGTGACTCTTACAGGGCGGGGGAGCTGTTTTTT
>TRBJ1-3|TRBD1|.|TRBV10-1
CASGPGTGDPSSGNTIYF
TGCGCCAGCGGACCCGGGACAGGGGACCCAAGCTCTGGAAACACCATATATTTT
>TRBJ1-1|.|.|TRBV7-2
CASSNLGGTEAFF
TGTGCCAGCAGTAACCTAGGGGGTACTGAAGCTTTCTTT
>TRBJ2-1|.|.|TRBV5-5
CASSLLGGDYNEQFF
TGTGCCAGCAGCTTACTAGGGGGGGACTACAATGAGCAGTTCTTC
>TRBJ1-2|.|.|TRBV3-1/TRBV3-2
CASSQEDYGYTF
TGTGCCAGCAGCCAAGAGGACTATGGCTACACCTTC
>TRBJ2-1|TRBD2|.|TRBV11-3
CASSLFSGGKSSYNEQFF
TGTGCCAGCAGCTTATTTAGCGGGGGTAAGAGCTCCTACAATGAGCAGTTCTTC
>TRBJ2-1|TRBD2|.|TRBV5-1
CASTLAGGSYNEQFF
TGCGCCAGCACCTTAGCGGGGGGGTCCTACAATGAGCAGTTCTTC
>TRBJ2-7|TRBD1|.|TRBV9
CASSGTGEPYEQYF
TGTGCCAGCAGCGGGACAGGGGAGCCCTACGAGCAGTACTTC
>TRBJ2-7|.|.|TRBV5-4
CASSLAGGQGLYEQYF
TGTGCCAGCAGCTTGGCCGGGGGGCAGGGTTTGTACGAGCAGTACTTC
>TRBJ1-4|.|.|TRBV9
CASSEQGANEKLFF
TGTGCCAGCAGCGAACAGGGAGCTAATGAAAAACTGTTTTTT
>TRBJ1-2|.|.|TRBV9
CASSQGLHGYTF
TGTGCCAGCAGCCAGGGGCTGCATGGCTACACCTTC
>TRBJ1-6|.|.|TRBV6-5
CASSPGPLAHSPLHF
TGTGCCAGCAGCCCCGGGCCACTGGCCCATTCACCCCTCCACTTT